These 16 T cell receptor beta chains were all obtained from the same sample, sequenced in a study of blood T cell repertoires in COVID-19. Method: immunoSEQ multiplex PCR; TCRdb's copy keeps in-frame clones and lacks some. The table has more than 95,000 clones, roughly 92% seen once. The sequenced sample consisted of peripheral blood. These receptor sequences come from a man aged 50-59 years with COVID-19, enrolled during active disease.

The V and J genes are TRBV19 and TRBJ1-2; the match to TRBD1 covers 12 bases. This CDR3 region has 14 residues. With 9 bases clipped from V and 7 bases from J, the junction kept 9 bases outside the gene matches. Germline loops: CDR1 LNHDA, CDR2 SQIVND (reference sequence). The CDR3 is CASSAGTGGSGYTF. As DNA, the CDR3 is TGTGCCAGCTCAGCCGGGACAGGGGGCTCTGGCTACACCTTC.

The V gene is TRBV19, the J gene TRBJ1-4; 9 nucleotides align to TRBD1. This CDR3 has 15 amino acids. In germline, CDR1 is LNHDA, CDR2 SQIVND (reference sequence). J was trimmed by 5 bases and V by 4 bases; bases with no gene match: 5. In DNA, the CDR3 is TGTGCCAGTAGTACCTCCGGGACAGGGAATGAAAAACTGTTTTTT. This translates into CASSTSGTGNEKLFF.

The V call is TRBV19, the J call TRBJ2-1; 8 bases align to TRBD2. CDR1 LNHDA and CDR2 SQIVND come from the germline V gene (reference sequence). The V and J ends lost 4 bases and 1 base, in that order; junction bases with no gene match: 6. This CDR3 comprises 16 residues. The CDR3 DNA reads TGTGCCAGTAGTAACAAGCGGGAGTGGTCCTACAATGAGCAGTTCTTC. Translating it yields CASSNKREWSYNEQFF.

This clone has only one observation. This chain links TRBV6-5 with TRBJ2-1; 7 bases are shared with TRBD1. The ends lost 6 bases at V and 9 bases at J; junction bases unmatched: 14. This CDR3 region has 15 residues. Per germline, CDR1 MNHEY and CDR2 SVGAGI. Written as DNA, the CDR3 is TGTGCCAGCAGCCCCGCACCGACAGGGTTTAGTGAGCAGTTCTTC. This encodes CASSPAPTGFSEQFF.

The rearrangement uses TRBV24-1 and TRBJ2-1; D possibly corresponds to TRBD1 (5 bases). This CDR3 is 12 amino acids long. V was trimmed by 9 bases and J by 4 bases, leaving 9 bases between them. Germline V CDR1 and CDR2: KGHDR, SFDVKD. CDR3 nucleotide sequence: TGTGCCACCTCGGACAATTACAATGAGCAGTTCTTC. Translation gives CATSDNYNEQFF.

This sequence joins TRBV5-5 and TRBJ2-7, with 11 bases that match TRBD1. Germline V gene sequence: CDR1 SGHKS, CDR2 YYEKEE (reference sequence). CDR3 length: 14 residues. After removal of 4 bases from V and 4 bases from J, the junction contained 4 bases not matched to a gene. This CDR3 is CASSKGQGAYEQYF. The CDR3 DNA reads as TGTGCCAGCAGCAAAGGACAGGGGGCGTACGAGCAGTACTTC.

The chain employs TRBV5-5 and TRBJ1-2; 12 bases match TRBD1. The CDR3 covers 16 residues. Germline V gene sequence: CDR1 SGHKS, CDR2 YYEKEE (reference sequence). After removal of 1 base from V and 8 bases from J, the junction contained 9 bases not matched to a gene. The CDR3 coding sequence is TGTGCCAGCAGCTTGTCTCCGGGACAGGGGGCTCGCGGCTACACCTTC. This codes for CASSLSPGQGARGYTF.

This clone has only a few counts. The chain carries TRBV5-1 and TRBJ2-5; D is possibly TRBD1 (6 bases). CDR1 and CDR2 from the germline V gene are SGHRS and YFSETQ. Between the trimmed V and J ends, which lost 0 bases and 5 bases, there was a span of 17 bases. The CDR3 loop spans 16 amino acids. The CDR3 here is CASSLGGAPRGETQYF. The CDR3 coding sequence is TGCGCCAGCAGCTTGGGAGGCGCACCGAGGGGGGAGACCCAGTACTTC. Combining the CDR3 with reference TRBV5-1 and TRBJ2-5 gives the whole variable domain KAGVTQTPRYLIKTRGQQVTLSCSPISGHRSVSWYQQTPGQGLQFLFEYFSETQRNKGNFPGRFSGRQFSNSRSEMNVSTLELGDSALYLCASSLGGAPRGETQYFGPGTRLLVL.

For the CDR3, the DNA is TGCGCCAGCACGCGCGGGACGGGGGACACAGATACGCAGTATTTT. This codes for CASTRGTGDTDTQYF. V gene TRBV5-1 combines with J gene TRBJ2-3, with D perhaps matching TRBD2 (6 bases). V was clipped by 6 bases and J by 2 bases, with 16 bases between them. CDR3 length equals 15 residues. Germline values: CDR1 SGHRS, CDR2 YFSETQ.

This rearrangement joins TRBV25-1 to TRBJ2-1; 11 nucleotides align to TRBD2. Germline V CDR1 and CDR2: MGHDK, SYGVNS. J lost 6 bases, V lost 3 bases, and 4 bases had no gene match. The CDR3 consists of 15 residues. The CDR3 sequence: CASSDWTSGRNEQFF. CDR3 DNA: TGTGCCAGCAGTGATTGGACTAGCGGGCGCAATGAGCAGTTCTTC.

V and J are TRBV29-1 and TRBJ2-5; 10 bases are shared with TRBD1. The CDR3 consists of 16 residues. V lost 5 bases, J lost 1 base, and 10 bases stayed unmatched. Per the germline V gene, CDR1 is SQVTM and CDR2 is ANQGSEA. Here the CDR3 reads CSVYRDRGIPQETQYF. The DNA of the CDR3 is TGCAGCGTTTACCGGGACAGGGGAATCCCCCAAGAGACCCAGTACTTC.

V usage is TRBV28 and J usage is TRBJ2-1; the D is unclear. With 6 bases removed from V and 0 bases from J, the gap between germline ends came to 12 bases. Germline V gives CDR1 MDHEN, CDR2 SYDVKM. The CDR3 runs 15 residues. The CDR3 DNA is TGTGCCAGCAGCTACCAGAGGAGCTCCTACAATGAGCAGTTCTTC. It yields the protein CASSYQRSSYNEQFF.

The chain joins TRBV6-1 to TRBJ2-7; D may be TRBD1 (5 bases). V was shortened by 2 bases and J by 1 base, with 12 bases between the two germline ends. CDR3 length: 15 amino acids. Germline V gene sequence: CDR1 MNHNS, CDR2 SASEGT. The DNA of the CDR3 is TGTGCCAGCAGTGAACACGGCGCAGGGTCCTACGAGCAGTACTTC. As protein: CASSEHGAGSYEQYF.

In its sample, this clone was seen a few times. The chain links TRBV7-9 to TRBJ2-7; TRBD1 is a possible D gene (6 bases). CDR1 is SEHNR, CDR2 FQNEAQ, per germline (reference sequence). V was clipped by 6 bases and J by 5 bases, with 14 bases between them. The CDR3 sequence is 13 residues long. CDR3 protein: CASRRGGNDEQYF. For the CDR3, the DNA is TGTGCCAGCAGACGAGGGGGAAACGACGAGCAGTACTTC.

This chain connects TRBV3-1 (or the pseudogene TRBV3-2) to TRBJ2-4, with D possibly TRBD1 on 6 matching bases. The germline V gene encodes CDR1 LGHDT and CDR2 YNNKEL (reference sequence). V dropped 7 bases and J dropped 6 bases, with 16 bases sitting between them. The CDR3 loop spans 14 amino acids. CDR3 in amino acids: CASTFRDNGNIQYF. CDR3 in DNA: TGTGCCAGCACCTTTAGGGACAATGGAAACATTCAGTACTTC.

The V and J genes are TRBV27 and TRBJ1-1; 8 nucleotides match TRBD1. Germline V lookup: CDR1 MNHEY, CDR2 SMNVEV (reference sequence). The CDR3 is 15 residues long. J lost 4 bases, V lost 3 bases, and 7 bases had no gene match. CDR3 in DNA: TGTGCCAGCAGTTTCCTACAGGGGGGCGGCACTGAAGCTTTCTTT. It is translated as CASSFLQGGGTEAFF.